These T cell receptor beta chains were read from a single sample in a study of cytomegalovirus exposure and HLA in healthy donors. Sequencing used immunoSEQ multiplex PCR; TCRdb keeps in-frame clones, though not all of them. In the table there are more than 55,000 clones, 90% of which are singletons. Sequenced input: PBMCs. These receptor sequences come from a man between 18 and 29 years old in good health and CMV-seronegative. CDR3s include the opening cysteine and the closing phenylalanine or tryptophan. A D gene is named only where the DNA matches it firmly. Rows give clone size only sometimes, using once, few, many, or a class for an expanded clone.

j_call	v_call	d_call	clone_size	cdr3_aa	cdr3_nt
TRBJ1-5	TRBV10-3	.	.	CAISVDLTLSEPQHF	TGTGCCATCAGTGTCGACCTGACTCTTAGCGAGCCCCAGCATTTT
TRBJ2-1	TRBV6-1	TRBD1	few	CASSGGDRGVSEGQFF	TGTGCCAGCAGTGGAGGGGACAGGGGAGTTTCAGAGGGGCAGTTCTTC
TRBJ1-4	TRBV28	.	.	CASSLILFREKLFF	TGTGCCAGCAGTTTAATCCTCTTTCGGGAAAAACTGTTTTTT
TRBJ2-3	TRBV4-1	TRBD2	.	CASSQDVAGGTRDTQYF	TGCGCCAGCAGCCAAGATGTAGCGGGAGGGACGAGAGATACGCAGTATTTT
TRBJ2-7	TRBV6-1	.	.	CASRTGTDEQYF	TGTGCCAGCAGAACCGGTACTGACGAGCAGTACTTC
TRBJ1-2	TRBV6-5	.	.	CASSTPWGLGGYTF	TGTGCCAGCAGTACCCCTTGGGGACTGGGAGGCTACACCTTC
TRBJ1-5	TRBV2	.	.	CASSEFGAGNQPQHF	TGTGCCAGCAGTGAATTTGGGGCGGGCAATCAGCCCCAGCATTTT
TRBJ2-1	TRBV28	TRBD2	.	CASSRWTSGMIGYNEQFF	TGTGCCAGCAGTAGGTGGACTAGCGGGATGATCGGCTACAATGAGCAGTTCTTC
TRBJ1-5	TRBV19	.	.	CASSMEGRNQPQHF	TGTGCCAGTAGTATGGAGGGGAGGAATCAGCCCCAGCATTTT
TRBJ2-7	TRBV5-4	.	.	CASSFSQGTYEQYF	TGTGCCAGCAGCTTCAGTCAGGGGACCTACGAGCAGTACTTC
TRBJ2-1	TRBV27	.	.	CASGGHYLNEQFF	TGTGCCAGCGGGGGCCACTACCTCAATGAGCAGTTCTTC
TRBJ1-2	TRBV14	.	.	CASSQAWTDNGYTF	TGTGCCAGCAGCCAAGCTTGGACGGACAATGGCTACACCTTC
TRBJ1-5	TRBV6-4	.	.	CASREAAYSNQPQHF	TGTGCCAGCCGGGAGGCAGCTTATAGCAATCAGCCCCAGCATTTT
TRBJ2-7	TRBV5-4	.	.	CASSLINEQYF	TGTGCCAGCAGCTTGATAAACGAGCAGTACTTC
TRBJ2-7	TRBV7-2	.	few	CASSLRGSWTAAYEQYF	TGTGCCAGCAGCTTGAGGGGCTCTTGGACAGCGGCCTACGAGCAGTACTTC
TRBJ2-5	TRBV6-5	TRBD2	.	CASSGLAGVRETQYF	TGTGCCAGCAGTGGACTAGCGGGAGTTCGAGAGACCCAGTACTTC
TRBJ1-2	TRBV6-5	.	.	CASSGASRYGYTF	TGTGCCAGCAGTGGGGCCAGCCGCTATGGCTACACCTTC
TRBJ2-7	TRBV7-8	TRBD1	.	CASTEDRNSYEQYF	TGTGCCAGCACCGAGGACAGGAACTCCTACGAGCAGTACTTC
TRBJ2-5	TRBV18	.	.	CASSPPNGVQETQYF	TGTGCCAGCTCACCACCCAACGGGGTACAAGAGACCCAGTACTTC
TRBJ2-1	TRBV14	TRBD2	.	CASSQGLAGRNEQFF	TGTGCCAGCAGCCAAGGACTAGCGGGAAGGAATGAGCAGTTCTTC
TRBJ2-5	TRBV2	TRBD2	.	CASTREGETQYF	TGTGCCAGCACCCGGGAGGGAGAGACCCAGTACTTC
TRBJ1-4	TRBV28	.	.	CASSLWGLGGVEKLFF	TGTGCCAGCAGTTTATGGGGCCTGGGGGGGGTCGAAAAACTGTTTTTT
TRBJ2-2	TRBV7-2	.	.	CASSRNPLAGELFF	TGTGCCAGCAGCCGAAACCCACTAGCCGGGGAGCTGTTTTTT
TRBJ1-1	TRBV2	.	.	CASREQGVRGTEAFF	TGTGCCAGCAGGGAGCAGGGCGTGCGCGGCACTGAAGCTTTCTTT
TRBJ2-7	TRBV5-1	TRBD1	few	CASSQDRGKQYF	TGCGCCAGCAGCCAGGACAGGGGAAAGCAGTACTTC
TRBJ2-3	TRBV30	.	.	CAWSTEMFDTQYF	TGTGCCTGGAGTACCGAGATGTTCGATACGCAGTATTTT
TRBJ2-2	TRBV9	TRBD2	few	CASSVGLAGGAGANTGELFF	TGTGCCAGCAGCGTAGGACTAGCGGGAGGAGCAGGCGCGAACACCGGGGAGCTGTTTTTT
TRBJ1-5	TRBV19	TRBD1	.	CASSTWTGRLGSSGNQPQHF	TGTGCCAGTAGTACCTGGACAGGTCGTCTTGGGAGTAGCGGCAATCAGCCCCAGCATTTT
TRBJ2-7	TRBV27	TRBD1	once	CASSRAPGTGFSEQYF	TGTGCCAGCAGCCGCGCCCCCGGGACAGGTTTTAGCGAGCAGTACTTC
TRBJ1-5	TRBV6-1	TRBD1	.	CASSPGQVNQPQHF	TGTGCCAGCAGTCCGGGACAGGTCAATCAGCCCCAGCATTTT
TRBJ2-1	TRBV27	.	once	CATAKGGIHTNEQFF	TGTGCCACCGCCAAAGGCGGCATACATACCAATGAGCAGTTCTTC
TRBJ2-1	TRBV25-1	.	.	CASSGHVAAEQFF	TGTGCCAGCAGTGGCCATGTGGCGGCGGAGCAGTTCTTC
TRBJ2-1	TRBV27	TRBD2	.	CASSFNGAIRLAGYNEQFF	TGTGCCAGCAGTTTTAACGGGGCGATTCGGCTAGCGGGGTACAATGAGCAGTTCTTC
TRBJ1-1	TRBV28	TRBD1	.	CASSSYTLDRGRTEAFF	TGTGCCAGCAGTAGTTACACCCTTGACAGGGGGAGGACTGAAGCTTTCTTT
TRBJ1-2	TRBV13	.	.	CASSFTGGNYGYTF	TGTGCCAGCAGCTTTACGGGGGGTAACTATGGCTACACCTTC
TRBJ2-7	TRBV28	TRBD1	.	CASTLRTGLYEQYF	TGTGCCAGCACCCTGAGGACAGGGCTATACGAGCAGTACTTC
TRBJ2-1	TRBV27	TRBD1	.	CASSGWDRGPYNEQFF	TGTGCCAGCAGTGGATGGGACAGGGGGCCCTACAATGAGCAGTTCTTC
TRBJ2-1	TRBV5-8	TRBD1	.	CASSLVTGVSYNEQFF	TGTGCCAGCAGCTTGGTCACAGGGGTCTCCTACAATGAGCAGTTCTTC
TRBJ2-1	TRBV27	TRBD2	.	CASSFRGSSKEQFF	TGTGCCAGCAGTTTCCGCGGGAGCAGCAAGGAGCAGTTCTTC
TRBJ2-5	TRBV6-4	TRBD2	few	CASSDSAGGPETQYF	TGTGCCAGCAGTGACTCGGCGGGAGGGCCAGAGACCCAGTACTTC
TRBJ1-2	TRBV5-1	TRBD1	.	CASSSQDRVGRYTF	TGCGCCAGCAGCTCCCAGGACAGGGTGGGTCGCTACACCTTC
TRBJ2-5	TRBV6-1	TRBD2	.	CASSPSGRETQYF	TGTGCCAGCAGTCCCAGCGGGAGGGAGACCCAGTACTTC
TRBJ2-4	TRBV7-9	.	.	CASSQGPRDIQYF	TGTGCCAGCAGCCAAGGACCGAGGGACATTCAGTACTTC
TRBJ1-4	TRBV30	.	.	CAWSPRRNEKLFF	TGTGCCTGGAGTCCCCGCAGGAATGAAAAACTGTTTTTT
TRBJ1-2	TRBV14	.	.	CASSRRGYGYTF	TGTGCCAGCAGCCGGAGAGGCTATGGCTACACCTTC
TRBJ2-2	TRBV19	TRBD2	.	CASSGLAGVRGTGELFF	TGTGCCAGCTCGGGACTAGCGGGAGTAAGGGGCACCGGGGAGCTGTTTTTT
TRBJ1-5	TRBV6-5	.	.	CASAGGESQPQHF	TGTGCCAGCGCAGGAGGGGAGAGTCAGCCCCAGCATTTT
TRBJ2-7	TRBV7-2	.	once	CASSLGGTRTSF	TGTGCCAGCAGCTTAGGGGGGACAAGAACCTCTTTC
TRBJ2-7	TRBV2	.	.	CASSGRNEQYF	TGTGCCAGCAGTGGGAGGAACGAGCAGTACTTC
TRBJ1-5	TRBV28	TRBD1	.	CASSRTGVGNQPQHF	TGTGCCAGCAGTAGGACAGGGGTTGGGAATCAGCCCCAGCATTTT
TRBJ2-1	TRBV10-2	TRBD2	.	CASSEWSGSYNEQFF	TGCGCCAGCAGTGAATGGAGCGGGAGCTACAATGAGCAGTTCTTC
TRBJ2-7	TRBV2	.	.	CASGTESSYEQYF	TGTGCCAGTGGGACTGAAAGCTCCTACGAGCAGTACTTC
TRBJ2-5	TRBV23-1	TRBD2	.	CASSLPPWGLAGYYQETQYF	TGCGCCAGCAGTCTCCCCCCCTGGGGACTAGCGGGATATTACCAAGAGACCCAGTACTTC
TRBJ2-1	TRBV4-1	TRBD2	.	CASSPTLAEGSNEQFF	TGCGCCAGCAGTCCTACACTAGCGGAGGGCAGCAATGAGCAGTTCTTC
TRBJ1-5	TRBV27	.	.	CASSLEGYSNQPQHF	TGTGCCAGCAGTTTGGAGGGATATAGCAATCAGCCCCAGCATTTT
TRBJ1-2	TRBV28	TRBD1	.	CASTYRGRYTF	TGTGCCAGCACCTACAGGGGACGCTACACCTTC